The 13 T cell receptor beta chains given below trace back to one sample, sequenced in a study of T cells in Graves' hyperthyroidism and ophthalmopathy. RNA transcripts served as the template for amplifying TCR beta CDR3 regions. RT-PCR in the first round (using the HTBI primer set) targeted the TCR CDR3. From the multiplex PCR reads, TCRdb called clonotypes with MiXCR, one entry per CDR3 protein. This table holds 400,000 to 450,000 distinct CDR3 sequences, about 15% found once. Sequencing was done on a sample of blood. These receptor sequences come from a man aged 18 to 30 with Graves' ophthalmopathy.

The sample holds a few counts of this clonotype. The J gene is TRBJ2-7, the V gene TRBV14, with unresolved D. Trimming stripped 0 bases from V and 3 bases from J, with 15 bases between. CDR3 length: 16 amino acids. Germline-derived CDR1 and CDR2 are SGHDN and FVKESK. In DNA form, the CDR3 reads TGTGCCAGCAGCCAAGATATTGGTCCCCGGTACTACGAGCAGTACTTC. Encoded protein: CASSQDIGPRYYEQYF.

The chain employs TRBV12-3 or TRBV12-4 and TRBJ2-7; perhaps TRBD2 as D (5 bases). Trimming removed 6 bases at V and 3 bases at J, with 15 bases between. CDR3 size: 14 residues. This CDR3 reads CASRPTGIDYEQYF. In nucleotides, the CDR3 is TGTGCCAGCAGGCCCACGGGGATAGACTACGAGCAGTACTTC.

Ten or more counts support this clonotype. The chain combines TRBV5-4 with TRBJ2-5; D is perhaps TRBD2 (5 bases). From germline, CDR1 is SGHNT and CDR2 YYREEE (reference sequence). Trimming cost V 4 bases and J 4 bases, with 20 bases left between them. The CDR3 runs 16 residues. In nucleotides, the CDR3 is TGTGCCAGCAGCCTCAACGTCTATCTAGCAGCAGAGACCCAGTACTTC. Protein product: CASSLNVYLAAETQYF.

This clonotype came up many times. The V call is TRBV20-1, the J call TRBJ2-5; 9 bases fit TRBD2. Germline values: CDR1 DFQATT, CDR2 SNEGSKA (reference sequence). The CDR3 spans 14 residues. V shed 4 bases and J 2 bases; nucleotides not matched to a gene: 5. CDR3 region: CSATSGVGQETQYF. CDR3 nucleotides: TGCAGTGCTACTAGCGGGGTGGGGCAAGAGACCCAGTACTTC.

This clonotype was detected only a few times. The chain links TRBV6-6 to TRBJ2-3, with TRBD2 identical over 7 bases. J was trimmed by 2 bases and V by 2 bases; bases with no gene match: 1. Looked up from germline, CDR1 is MNHNY and CDR2 is SVGAGI (reference sequence). The CDR3 consists of 14 residues. The DNA of the CDR3 is TGTGCCAGCAGTTACCGGGACTACACAGATACGCAGTATTTT. The encoded protein is CASSYRDYTDTQYF.

The chain's CDR3 is CASSIVSLQPQHF. In DNA, the CDR3 is TGTGCCAGTAGTATAGTCAGCCTTCAGCCCCAGCATTTT. The chain recombines TRBV19 with TRBJ1-5; D not resolved. Germline assignment: CDR1 LNHDA and CDR2 SQIVND (reference sequence). V was pared by 1 base and J by 6 bases, with 7 bases between. The CDR3 runs 13 residues. The whole variable domain, remainder taken from reference TRBV19 and TRBJ1-5, is DGGITQSPKYLFRKEGQNVTLSCEQNLNHDAMYWYRQDPGQGLRLIYYSQIVNDFQKGDIAEGYSVSREKKESFPLTVTSAQKNPTAFYLCASSIVSLQPQHFGDGTRLSIL.

This clonotype has at least ten counts. The CDR3 sequence is CASSLDGSLFTEAFF. For the CDR3, the DNA is TGTGCCAGCAGCTTAGACGGAAGTCTCTTCACTGAAGCTTTCTTT. V gene TRBV11-2 combines with J gene TRBJ1-1; D unclear. Trimming shortened V by 0 bases and J by 4 bases, and 12 bases separated the two germline ends. Germline V gene data show CDR1 as SGHAT and CDR2 as FQNNGV. This CDR3 is built from 15 residues.

The chain is built from TRBV19 and TRBJ1-2; D uncertain. Per the germline V gene, CDR1 is LNHDA and CDR2 is SQIVND (reference sequence). The CDR3 is 13 amino acids. V was shortened by 3 bases and J by 4 bases, with 9 bases between the two germline ends. The CDR3 loop is CASSIPLGYGYTF. CDR3 sequence (DNA): TGTGCCAGTAGTATCCCGTTAGGCTATGGCTACACCTTC.

This clonotype was detected many times. The rearrangement uses TRBV5-4 and TRBJ1-1; a weak D match, TRBD1 (6 bases). Between the trimmed V and J ends, which lost 10 bases and 1 base, there was a span of 17 bases. This CDR3 has 14 residues. CDR1 is SGHNT and CDR2 is YYREEE in the germline V gene (reference sequence). The CDR3 DNA sequence: TGTGCCGCCGGCACTGACAGGCGGAACACTGAAGCTTTCTTT. This encodes CAAGTDRRNTEAFF.

This clonotype has ten or more counts. This rearrangement joins TRBV7-2 to TRBJ2-7, with D perhaps TRBD2 (5 bases). In germline, CDR1 is SGHTA, CDR2 FQGNSA. Trimming shortened V by 1 base and J by 7 bases, and 20 bases separated the two germline ends. The CDR3 is 16 residues long. For the CDR3, the DNA is TGTGCCAGCAGCTTAGAACCCGGACTCGCCCCGGAGGAGCAGTACTTC. It specifies CASSLEPGLAPEEQYF.

The sample holds many counts of this clonotype. The chain combines TRBV3-1 with TRBJ2-5; the match to TRBD2 covers 13 bases. CDR1 LGHDT and CDR2 YNNKEL come from the germline V gene (reference sequence). CDR3 length equals 17 residues. With 0 bases clipped from V and 5 bases from J, the junction kept 6 bases outside the gene matches. The CDR3 DNA reads TGTGCCAGCAGCCAAGATACTAGCGGGAGGGCCTGGGAGACCCAGTACTTC. Encoded protein: CASSQDTSGRAWETQYF.

This clonotype was observed at least ten times. The V and J genes are TRBV11-2 and TRBJ2-7, with D tentatively TRBD1 or TRBD2 (5 bases each). The CDR3 length is 15 residues. V lost 1 base and J 2 bases, leaving 12 bases between the germline ends. Germline lookup yields CDR1 SGHAT and CDR2 FQNNGV. The CDR3, as DNA: TGTGCCAGCAGCTTAGGCCCTCAGGGACCCTACGAGCAGTACTTC. This gives the protein CASSLGPQGPYEQYF. Filled out from reference TRBV11-2 and TRBJ2-7, the complete variable domain reads EAGVAQSPRYKIIEKRQSVAFWCNPISGHATLYWYQQILGQGPKLLIQFQNNGVVDDSQLPKDRFSAERLKGVDSTLKIQPAKLEDSAVYLCASSLGPQGPYEQYFGPGTRLTVT.

V and J are TRBV7-2 and TRBJ1-4; 10 bases are shared with TRBD1. This CDR3 is built from 16 residues. In germline, CDR1 is SGHTA, CDR2 FQGNSA. Trimming cost V 4 bases and J 7 bases; bases outside gene matches: 9. In DNA form, the CDR3 reads TGTGCCAGCAGCTCGGGGACAGGGGCCTTGGGTGAAAAACTGTTTTTT. This encodes CASSSGTGALGEKLFF.